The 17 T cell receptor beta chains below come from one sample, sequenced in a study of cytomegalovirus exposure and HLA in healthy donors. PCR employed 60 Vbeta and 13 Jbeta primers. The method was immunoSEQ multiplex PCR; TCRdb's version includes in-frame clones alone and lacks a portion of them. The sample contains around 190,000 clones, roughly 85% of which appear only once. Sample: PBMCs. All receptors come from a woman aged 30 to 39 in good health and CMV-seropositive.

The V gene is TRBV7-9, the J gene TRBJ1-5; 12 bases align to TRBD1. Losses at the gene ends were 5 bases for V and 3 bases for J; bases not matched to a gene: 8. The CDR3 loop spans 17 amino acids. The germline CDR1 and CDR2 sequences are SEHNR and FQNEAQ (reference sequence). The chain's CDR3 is CASSTGTGGGNNQPQHF. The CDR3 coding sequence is TGTGCCAGCAGCACCGGGACAGGGGGCGGCAACAATCAGCCCCAGCATTTT.

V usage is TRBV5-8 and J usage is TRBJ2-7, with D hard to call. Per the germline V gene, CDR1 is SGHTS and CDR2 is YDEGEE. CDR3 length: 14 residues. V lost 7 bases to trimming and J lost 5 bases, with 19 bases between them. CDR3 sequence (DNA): TGTGCCAGCTTAGTTGGTTACCGGTTTGACGAGCAGTACTTC. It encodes CASLVGYRFDEQYF.

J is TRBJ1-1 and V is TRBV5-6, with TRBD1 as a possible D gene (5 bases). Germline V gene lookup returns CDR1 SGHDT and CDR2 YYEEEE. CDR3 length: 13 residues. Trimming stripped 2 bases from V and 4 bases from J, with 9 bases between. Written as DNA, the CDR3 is TGTGCCAGCAGCTTAGGGGCCTCCACTGAAGCTTTCTTT. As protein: CASSLGASTEAFF.

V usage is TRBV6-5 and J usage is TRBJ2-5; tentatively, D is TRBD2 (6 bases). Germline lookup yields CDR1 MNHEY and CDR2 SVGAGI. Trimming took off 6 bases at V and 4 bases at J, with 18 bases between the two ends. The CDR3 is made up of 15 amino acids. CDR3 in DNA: TGTGCCAGCAGGCGGGGACTCGAGGGTCGAGAGACCCAGTACTTC. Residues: CASRRGLEGRETQYF.

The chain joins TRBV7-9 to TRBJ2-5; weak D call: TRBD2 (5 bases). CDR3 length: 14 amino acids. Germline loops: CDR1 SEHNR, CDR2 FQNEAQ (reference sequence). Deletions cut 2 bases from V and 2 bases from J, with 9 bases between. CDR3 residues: CASSLITGQETQYF. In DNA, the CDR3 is TGTGCCAGCAGCTTAATCACGGGACAAGAGACCCAGTACTTC.

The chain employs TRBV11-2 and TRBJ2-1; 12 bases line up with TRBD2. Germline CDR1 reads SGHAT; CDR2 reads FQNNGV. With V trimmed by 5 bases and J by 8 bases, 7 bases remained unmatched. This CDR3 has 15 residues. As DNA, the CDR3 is TGTGCCAGCAGCGAGACTAGCGGGAGTTGGGATGAGCAGTTCTTC. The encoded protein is CASSETSGSWDEQFF.

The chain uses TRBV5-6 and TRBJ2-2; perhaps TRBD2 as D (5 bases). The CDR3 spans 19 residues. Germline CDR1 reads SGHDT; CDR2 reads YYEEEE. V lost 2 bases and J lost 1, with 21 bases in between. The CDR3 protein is CASSFSAGANLGNTGELFF. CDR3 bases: TGTGCCAGCAGCTTCTCTGCGGGCGCTAACCTGGGGAACACCGGGGAGCTGTTTTTT.

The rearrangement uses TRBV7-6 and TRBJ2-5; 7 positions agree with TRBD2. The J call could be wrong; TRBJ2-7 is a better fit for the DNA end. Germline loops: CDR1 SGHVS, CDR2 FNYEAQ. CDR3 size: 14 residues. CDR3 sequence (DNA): TGTGCCAGCAGCCCCCTGGGGGGGGACTACGAGCAGTACTTC. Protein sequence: CASSPLGGDYEQYF.

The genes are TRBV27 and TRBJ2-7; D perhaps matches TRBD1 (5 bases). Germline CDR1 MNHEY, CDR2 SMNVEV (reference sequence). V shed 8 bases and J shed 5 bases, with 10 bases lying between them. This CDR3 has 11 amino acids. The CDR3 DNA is TGTGCCAGCTTTAGGGGTCACGAGCAGTACTTC. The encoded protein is CASFRGHEQYF.

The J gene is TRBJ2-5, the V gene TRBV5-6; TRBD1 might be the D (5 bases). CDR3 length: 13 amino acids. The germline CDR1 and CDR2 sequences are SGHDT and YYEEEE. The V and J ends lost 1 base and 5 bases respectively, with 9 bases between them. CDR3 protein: CASSLLGDETQYF. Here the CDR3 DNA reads TGTGCCAGCAGCTTGTTAGGGGATGAGACCCAGTACTTC.

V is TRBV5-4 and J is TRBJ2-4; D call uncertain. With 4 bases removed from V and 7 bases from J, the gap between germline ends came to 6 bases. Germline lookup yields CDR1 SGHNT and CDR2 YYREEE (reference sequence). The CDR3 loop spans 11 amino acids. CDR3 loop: CASSTNNIQYF. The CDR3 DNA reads TGTGCCAGCAGCACAAATAACATTCAGTACTTC.

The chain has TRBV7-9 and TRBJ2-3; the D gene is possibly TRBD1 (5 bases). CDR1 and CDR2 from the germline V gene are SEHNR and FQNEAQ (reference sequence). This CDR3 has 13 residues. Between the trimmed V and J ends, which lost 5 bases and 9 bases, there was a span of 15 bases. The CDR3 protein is CASSPPSQGTQYF. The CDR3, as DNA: TGTGCCAGCAGCCCCCCCTCTCAGGGAACGCAGTATTTT.

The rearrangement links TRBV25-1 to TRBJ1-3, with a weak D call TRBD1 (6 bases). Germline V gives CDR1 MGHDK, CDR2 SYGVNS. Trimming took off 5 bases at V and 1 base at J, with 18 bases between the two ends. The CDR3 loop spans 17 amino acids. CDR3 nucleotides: TGTGCCAGCAGTTCCGATTGGGGGGGACATTCTGGAAACACCATATATTTT. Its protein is CASSSDWGGHSGNTIYF. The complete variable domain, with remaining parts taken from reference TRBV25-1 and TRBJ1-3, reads EADIYQTPRYLVIGTGKKITLECSQTMGHDKMYWYQQDPGMELHLIHYSYGVNSTEKGDLSSESTVSRIRTEHFPLTLESARPSHTSQYLCASSSDWGGHSGNTIYFGEGSWLTVV.

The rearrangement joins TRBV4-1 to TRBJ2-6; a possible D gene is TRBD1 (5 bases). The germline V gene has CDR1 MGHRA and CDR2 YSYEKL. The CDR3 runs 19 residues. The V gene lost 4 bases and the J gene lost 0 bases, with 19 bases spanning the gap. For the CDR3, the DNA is TGCGCCAGCAGCCCCCGAGCGAGACAGACCATCTCTGGGGCCAACGTCCTGACTTTC. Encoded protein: CASSPRARQTISGANVLTF.

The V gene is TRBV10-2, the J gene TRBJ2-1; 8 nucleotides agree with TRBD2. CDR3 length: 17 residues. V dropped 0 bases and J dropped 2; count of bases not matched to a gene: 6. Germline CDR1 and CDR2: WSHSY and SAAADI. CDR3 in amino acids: CASSESTGGRAYNEQFF. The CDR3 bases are TGCGCCAGCAGTGAGTCGACGGGAGGGCGAGCCTACAATGAGCAGTTCTTC.

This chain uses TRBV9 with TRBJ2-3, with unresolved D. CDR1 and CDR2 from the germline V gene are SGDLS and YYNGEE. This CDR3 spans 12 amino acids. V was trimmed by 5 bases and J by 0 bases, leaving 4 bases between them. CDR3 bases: TGTGCCAGCAGTAGAAGCACAGATACGCAGTATTTT. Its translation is CASSRSTDTQYF.

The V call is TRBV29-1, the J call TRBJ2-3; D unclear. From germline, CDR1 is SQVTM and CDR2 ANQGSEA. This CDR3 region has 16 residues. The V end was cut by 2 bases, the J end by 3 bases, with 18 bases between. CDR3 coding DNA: TGCAGCGTTGAACTCTGGAGATCTGTCGGGACAGATACGCAGTATTTT. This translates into CSVELWRSVGTDTQYF.